These 27 T cell receptor beta chains came from one sample sequenced in a study of blood T cells in healthy people across ages. PCR was performed a second time for 7 to 11 cycles using a sample-barcoded 5' primer and a J-beta primer mix. TCRdb independently ran MiXCR on the 5' RACE reads; one entry per CDR3 protein. The table includes about 970,000 distinct CDR3 sequences, approximately 50% detected once. Sequencing input: blood. These receptors all come from a woman in her sixties in good health.

This clonotype was picked up a small number of times. The V gene is TRBV18, the J gene TRBJ2-3; the D is unclear. This CDR3 is 13 amino acids long. The germline gives CDR1 KGHSH, CDR2 LQKENI. V shed 5 bases and J shed 2 bases, with 8 bases lying between them. CDR3 nucleotide sequence: TGTGCCAGCTCATCGACTTTCACAGATACGCAGTATTTT. Translating it yields CASSSTFTDTQYF.

The chain uses TRBV29-1 and TRBJ2-5; D perhaps matches TRBD1 (6 bases). CDR3 length: 13 amino acids. Germline V CDR1 and CDR2: SQVTM, ANQGSEA. The CDR3 is CGSFRDIEGTQYF. CDR3 in DNA: TGCGGCTCCTTCCGGGACATAGAAGGGACCCAGTACTTC.

The V call is TRBV24-1, the J call TRBJ2-5, with D uncertain. In germline, CDR1 is KGHDR, CDR2 SFDVKD. V was pared by 4 bases and J by 4 bases, with 6 bases between. The CDR3 spans 12 residues. The CDR3 coding sequence is TGTGCCACCAGTGACCCCGGAGAGACCCAGTACTTC. Its translation: CATSDPGETQYF.

The chain joins TRBV16 to TRBJ1-5, with D hard to call. Deletions cut 5 bases from V and 6 bases from J, with 11 bases between. The V gene's germline CDR1 is KGHSY and CDR2 FQNENV. This CDR3 comprises 13 residues. The CDR3 sequence is CASSEAGGQPQHF. The CDR3 bases are TGTGCCAGCAGCGAGGCGGGCGGTCAGCCCCAGCATTTT. Complete variable domain (other parts from reference TRBV16 and TRBJ1-5): GEEVAQTPKHLVRGEGQKAKLYCAPIKGHSYVFWYQQVLKNEFKFLISFQNENVFDETGMPKERFSAKCLPNSPCSLEIQATKLEDSAVYFCASSEAGGQPQHFGDGTRLSIL.

In this sample, this clonotype turned up a few times. The J gene is TRBJ2-5, the V gene TRBV7-2; D may correspond to TRBD1 or TRBD2 (6 bases each). This CDR3 region has 15 residues. Germline V gives CDR1 SGHTA, CDR2 FQGNSA. V dropped 1 base and J dropped 1 base, with 10 bases sitting between them. CDR3 DNA: TGTGCCAGCAGCTTAGGTGGGGGGCGCCAAGAGACCCAGTACTTC. Protein product: CASSLGGGRQETQYF.

CDR3 sequence: CASSEPRDGYTF. Here the CDR3 DNA reads TGTGCCAGCAGTGAGCCCAGGGACGGCTACACCTTC. V and J are TRBV25-1 and TRBJ1-2; perhaps TRBD1 as D (5 bases). Germline V gene data show CDR1 as MGHDK and CDR2 as SYGVNS. Trimming took off 3 bases at V and 8 bases at J, with 10 bases between the two ends. This CDR3 spans 12 amino acids.

The chain couples TRBV20-1 to TRBJ1-2; 9 bases map to TRBD1. CDR1 and CDR2 from the germline V gene are DFQATT and SNEGSKA (reference sequence). V was pared by 6 bases and J by 6 bases, with 11 bases of the junction left unmatched. The CDR3 runs to 14 residues. The CDR3 loop is CSAPPGQGKDGYTF. CDR3 coding DNA: TGCAGTGCGCCTCCGGGACAGGGTAAAGATGGCTACACCTTC.

The chain recombines TRBV11-2 with TRBJ2-7; 12 bases agree with TRBD2. CDR1 is SGHAT and CDR2 is FQNNGV in the germline V gene. CDR3 length: 21 amino acids. The V segment lost 5 bases and the J segment 4 bases; nucleotides outside the gene matches: 24. The CDR3 sequence is CASSTWDSGTQTSGSLYEQYF. The DNA for the CDR3 is TGTGCCAGCAGCACTTGGGACTCAGGGACCCAGACTAGCGGGAGTCTTTACGAGCAGTACTTC.

This clonotype was observed a few times. V gene TRBV4-2 combines with J gene TRBJ2-5; 9 nucleotides match TRBD2. Germline V CDR1 and CDR2: LGHNA, YNFKEQ. The CDR3 length is 15 residues. Losses at the gene ends were 0 bases for V and 4 bases for J; bases not matched to a gene: 3. The CDR3 DNA is TGTGCCAGCAGCCAAGAGCTACTAGCGGGAGAGACCCAGTACTTC. Amino acid sequence: CASSQELLAGETQYF.

The table lists this clonotype with many counts. The junction and the germline gene differ at one end; a read error may be behind it. V and J are TRBV12-3 or TRBV12-4 and TRBJ2-7, with 9 bases aligning to TRBD2. The CDR3 consists of 14 residues. The CDR3 nucleotides read TGTGCCAGCAGCTTAGGACTAGCGTTCTACGAGCAGTACTTC. Protein sequence: CASSLGLAFYEQYF.

This clonotype has more than one count but fewer than ten. The rearrangement joins TRBV12-3 or TRBV12-4 to TRBJ1-1, with D possibly matching TRBD1 (5 bases). This CDR3 comprises 13 residues. The V and J ends lost 6 bases and 4 bases respectively, with 12 bases between them. The DNA of the CDR3 is TGTGCCAGCAGGATCGGGGCGGGCACTGAAGCTTTCTTT. Amino acids: CASRIGAGTEAFF.

The chain links TRBV4-2 to TRBJ2-4; D remains unclear. This CDR3 spans 13 amino acids. V gave up 1 base and J gave up 5 bases, with 6 bases separating them. Germline CDR1 LGHNA, CDR2 YNFKEQ. CDR3 residues: CASSQAPQNIQYF. CDR3 coding DNA: TGTGCCAGCAGCCAAGCTCCCCAAAACATTCAGTACTTC.

This chain uses TRBV4-1 with TRBJ2-5; a weak D match, TRBD2 (6 bases). CDR3 length: 17 amino acids. Trimming took 2 bases from V and 1 from J, leaving 17 bases between them. CDR1 is MGHRA and CDR2 is YSYEKL in the germline V gene. This CDR3 is CASSQRTPVAVQETQYF. The CDR3, as DNA: TGCGCCAGCAGCCAACGCACCCCGGTAGCGGTCCAAGAGACCCAGTACTTC.

The rearrangement joins TRBV20-1 to TRBJ2-5, with 9 bases aligning to TRBD1. Germline CDR1 DFQATT, CDR2 SNEGSKA (reference sequence). The CDR3 loop spans 15 amino acids. Trimming removed 0 bases from V and 5 bases from J; junction bases left unmatched: 7. CDR3 DNA: TGCAGTGCTAGAGAACTCCGGGACAGGGATGAGACCCAGTACTTC. This sequence encodes CSARELRDRDETQYF.

As regards this clonotype: An end of the junction does not agree with germline; a read error may underlie this. This chain links TRBV4-1 with TRBJ2-2; possibly TRBD2 for D (6 bases). The CDR3 spans 16 residues. Germline CDR1 reads MGHRA; CDR2 reads YSYEKL. CDR3 sequence: CATSSVGGTNTGELFF. CDR3 bases: TGCGCCACCAGCTCAGTAGGAGGGACGAACACCGGGGAGCTGTTTTTT.

This clonotype was seen a few times. The chain recombines TRBV6-2 or TRBV6-3 with TRBJ2-1; TRBD2 aligns across 11 bases. From germline, CDR1 is MNHEY and CDR2 SVGEGT. J lost 4 bases, V lost 2 bases, and 7 bases had no gene match. This CDR3 is built from 17 residues. The CDR3 DNA follows: TGTGCCAGCAGTTACGCCCTTAGCGGGAGGGAGTACAATGAGCAGTTCTTC. Translating it yields CASSYALSGREYNEQFF.

V gene TRBV25-1 combines with J gene TRBJ2-4, with a tentative D call TRBD2 (6 bases). Judging by the DNA end, TRBJ2-5 fits better; the J call may be wrong. The CDR3 runs to 16 residues. Germline V lookup: CDR1 MGHDK, CDR2 SYGVNS. In DNA, the CDR3 is TGTGCCAGCAGTGAAGGCTCGGGACTGCCACAAGAGACCCAGTACTTC. As protein: CASSEGSGLPQETQYF.

The rearrangement links TRBV12-5 to TRBJ2-7; 7 bases align to TRBD1. The J call could be wrong; TRBJ2-4 is a better fit for the DNA end. Germline V gives CDR1 LGHNT, CDR2 FRNRAP. CDR3 length: 13 residues. CDR3 amino acids: CASGSGTENIQYF. CDR3 coding DNA: TGTGCTAGTGGTTCCGGGACAGAAAACATTCAGTACTTC.

This chain connects TRBV6-2 or TRBV6-3 to TRBJ2-5; TRBD2 agrees at 7 bases. Germline V gene sequence: CDR1 MNHEY, CDR2 SVGEGT. CDR3 length: 15 residues. The trim removed 3 bases at V and 11 bases at J, leaving 15 bases unmatched. The CDR3 region is CASSYGSSGWNEQYF. The CDR3 DNA follows: TGTGCCAGCAGTTATGGGTCTAGCGGATGGAATGAGCAGTACTTC.

The chain carries TRBV7-9 and TRBJ1-5; 8 nucleotides match TRBD1. V shed 5 bases, J shed 8 bases, and the junction held 8 bases outside the gene matches. The germline gives CDR1 SEHNR, CDR2 FQNEAQ (reference sequence). This CDR3 contains 14 residues. CDR3 protein: CASSPGQGGEPQHF. The CDR3 coding sequence is TGTGCCAGCAGCCCAGGACAGGGTGGTGAGCCCCAGCATTTT.

V usage is TRBV12-3 or TRBV12-4 and J usage is TRBJ2-7, with D possibly TRBD2 on 6 matching bases. CDR3 length: 14 amino acids. V lost 3 bases to trimming and J lost 6 bases, with 15 bases between them. The CDR3 spells CASSFRLATSEQYF. CDR3 nucleotide sequence: TGTGCCAGCAGTTTTCGATTAGCGACTAGCGAGCAGTACTTC.

V usage is TRBV13 and J usage is TRBJ2-2; possibly TRBD2 for D (5 bases). Trimming took off 3 bases at V and 4 bases at J, with 9 bases between the two ends. Germline loops: CDR1 PRHDT, CDR2 FYEKMQ (reference sequence). The CDR3 is 14 amino acids. The CDR3 DNA reads TGTGCCAGCAGCTTCTCCCGGGGCACCGGGGAGCTGTTTTTT. Its translation: CASSFSRGTGELFF.

The rearrangement uses TRBV28 and TRBJ1-6, with TRBD1 as a possible D gene (6 bases). Germline loops: CDR1 MDHEN, CDR2 SYDVKM. V dropped 10 bases and J dropped 9 bases, with 16 bases sitting between them. The CDR3 runs to 13 residues. As DNA, the CDR3 is TGTGCCACCCTCAGACAGGTGTCTTCACCCCTCCACTTT. Translating it yields CATLRQVSSPLHF.

This clonotype was found many times. The genes are TRBV7-2 and TRBJ2-3, with 8 bases lining up with TRBD2. V shed 7 bases, J shed 3 bases, and the junction held 3 bases outside the gene matches. Germline lookup yields CDR1 SGHTA and CDR2 FQGNSA. The CDR3 contains 13 residues. The CDR3 DNA reads as TGTGCCAGCAACGGGGGGGTGACAGATACGCAGTATTTT. It translates to CASNGGVTDTQYF.

This clonotype was picked up one time. The CDR3 spells CASSLGAGDGEETQYF. In DNA, the CDR3 is TGTGCCAGCAGTTTAGGGGCAGGGGACGGGGAAGAGACCCAGTACTTC. The V call is TRBV12-3 or TRBV12-4, the J call TRBJ2-5, with a weak D call TRBD1 (6 bases). The CDR3 sequence is 16 residues long. The V end was cut by 1 base, the J end by 3 bases, with 15 bases between.

This clonotype was observed at least ten times. V usage is TRBV18 and J usage is TRBJ2-5; D is ambiguous. V was pared by 8 bases and J by 4 bases, with 8 bases between. The CDR3 totals 11 residues. CDR1 is KGHSH and CDR2 is LQKENI in the germline V gene. In DNA form, the CDR3 reads TGTGCCAGCAGCCCGTCAGAGACCCAGTACTTC. It yields the protein CASSPSETQYF.

This chain links TRBV20-1 with TRBJ1-5; D not certain. The V gene lost 3 bases and the J gene lost 7 bases, with 16 bases spanning the gap. Per germline, CDR1 DFQATT and CDR2 SNEGSKA (reference sequence). The CDR3 totals 14 residues. This chain's CDR3 is CSARGMTVRQPQHF. The DNA of the CDR3 is TGCAGTGCTAGGGGGATGACGGTAAGACAGCCCCAGCATTTT.